This passage covers 18 T cell receptor beta chains from one sample sequenced in a study of T cells in localized non-small cell lung cancer. TCRdb's table, derived via immunoSEQ multiplex PCR, lists solely in-frame clones and lacks some. The table records 750 to 1,000 clones, roughly a third of them present only once. Sequencing was performed on normal lung tissue next to the tumor, taken before any cancer treatment. The receptors were gathered from a female donor at least 60 years old with stage I lung adenocarcinoma.

V gene TRBV25-1 combines with J gene TRBJ2-7, with no clear D. CDR3 length: 13 amino acids. Germline CDR1 and CDR2: MGHDK and SYGVNS. The V gene lost 3 bases and the J gene lost 4 bases, with 10 bases spanning the gap. Here the CDR3 reads CASSDPPAYEQYF. The CDR3 DNA reads as TGTGCCAGCAGTGACCCTCCGGCATACGAGCAGTACTTC.

There are a few counts of this clone. Here the CDR3 DNA reads TGTGCCATCAGTGAGGAGAAGCCTCTAGCCAAAAACATTCAGTACTTC. Its protein product is CAISEEKPLAKNIQYF. The V and J genes are TRBV10-3 and TRBJ2-4; D not resolved. CDR1 is ENHRY and CDR2 is SYGVKD in the germline V gene. The CDR3 consists of 16 residues. V was pared by 2 bases and J by 0 bases, with 11 bases between.

The CDR3 region is CASSYAPTYEQYF. CDR3 DNA: TGTGCCAGCAGTTACGCGCCCACCTACGAGCAGTACTTC. V and J are TRBV6-8 and TRBJ2-7; no clear D gene. Germline loops: CDR1 MNHGY, CDR2 SAAAGT. This CDR3 has 13 residues. Trimming stripped 2 bases from V and 2 bases from J, with 7 bases between.

The V and J genes are TRBV9 and TRBJ2-5; 11 bases line up with TRBD2. Germline lookup yields CDR1 SGDLS and CDR2 YYNGEE. This CDR3 contains 15 residues. The junction had 9 bases not matched to a gene; V was cut back by 6 bases and J by 5 bases. The CDR3: CASNALAGVSETQYF. The CDR3 coding sequence is TGTGCCAGCAACGCACTAGCGGGAGTATCCGAGACCCAGTACTTC. The variable domain in full, completed from reference TRBV9 and TRBJ2-5, reads DSGVTQTPKHLITATGQRVTLRCSPRSGDLSVYWYQQSLDQGLQFLIQYYNGEERAKGNILERFSAQQFPDLHSELNLSSLELGDSALYFCASNALAGVSETQYFGPGTRLLVL.

This clone came up a few times. The chain carries TRBV15 and TRBJ2-1, with D possibly being TRBD2 (6 bases). Trimming removed 5 bases at V and 7 bases at J, with 18 bases between. Germline V gives CDR1 LNHNV, CDR2 YYDKDF (reference sequence). The CDR3 totals 15 residues. CDR3 in amino acids: CATSQTRGIKNEQFF. CDR3 DNA sequence: TGTGCCACCAGCCAGACTAGAGGAATCAAAAATGAGCAGTTCTTC. Based on the CDR3 plus reference TRBV15 and TRBJ2-1, the full variable domain is DAMVIQNPRYQVTQFGKPVTLSCSQTLNHNVMYWYQQKSSQAPKLLFHYYDKDFNNEADTPDNFQSRRPNTSFCFLDIRSPGLGDTAMYLCATSQTRGIKNEQFFGPGTRLTVL.

The chain couples TRBV30 to TRBJ1-2; TRBD1 agrees at 8 bases. Trimming took 0 bases from V and 7 from J; bases not matched to a gene: 4. CDR1 GTSNPN and CDR2 SVGIG come from the germline V gene (reference sequence). The CDR3 is made up of 13 amino acids. The CDR3 DNA follows: TGTGCCTGGAGTGTGAGACAGGGGTCTGGCTACACCTTC. Amino acid sequence: CAWSVRQGSGYTF.

This clone was seen a few times. A read error may produce the germline difference seen at one junction end. The J gene is TRBJ2-1, the V gene TRBV11-3, with TRBD1 identical over 9 bases. This CDR3 is built from 16 residues. From germline, CDR1 is SGHNT and CDR2 YENEEA. The CDR3 region is CASSLGGQGSYNEQFF. The CDR3 coding sequence is TGTGCTAGCAGCTTAGGGGGACAGGGATCCTACAATGAGCAGTTCTTC.

The chain uses TRBV29-1 and TRBJ1-1; D uncertain. Trimming pared 5 bases from V and 0 bases from J, leaving 7 bases between. Germline CDR1 is SQVTM and CDR2 is ANQGSEA. CDR3 length equals 12 residues. For the CDR3, the DNA is TGCAGCGTTTCTTCAATGAACACTGAAGCTTTCTTT. It encodes CSVSSMNTEAFF.

The chain is built from TRBV28 and TRBJ2-3; D could derive from TRBD1 or TRBD2 (6 bases each). The CDR3 spans 15 residues. The ends were cut back, 6 bases at V and 2 bases at J, with 15 bases in the middle. The germline V gene encodes CDR1 MDHEN and CDR2 SYDVKM. The CDR3 spells CASRSGASDTDTQYF. CDR3 DNA sequence: TGTGCCAGCAGGTCGGGGGCTTCGGACACAGATACGCAGTATTTT. Full variable domain (outside the CDR3, taken from reference TRBV28 and TRBJ2-3): DVKVTQSSRYLVKRTGEKVFLECVQDMDHENMFWYRQDPGLGLRLIYFSYDVKMKEKGDIPEGYSVSREKKERFSLILESASTNQTSMYLCASRSGASDTDTQYFGPGTRLTVL.

The chain couples TRBV11-3 to TRBJ2-1, with 8 bases lining up with TRBD1. The CDR3 length is 15 residues. The V segment lost 5 bases and the J segment 2 bases; nucleotides outside the gene matches: 5. CDR1 is SGHNT and CDR2 is YENEEA in the germline V gene. The DNA of the CDR3 is TGTGCCAGCAGCGACCGGGACAGGCCCTACAATGAGCAGTTCTTC. Residues: CASSDRDRPYNEQFF.

Only a few counts were recorded for this clone. V usage is TRBV7-6 and J usage is TRBJ2-7; 9 nucleotides match TRBD2. Per germline, CDR1 SGHVS and CDR2 FNYEAQ. The CDR3 consists of 16 residues. With V trimmed by 3 bases and J by 9 bases, 15 bases remained unmatched. CDR3 protein: CASSFGGASGAQGQYF. CDR3 in DNA: TGTGCCAGCAGCTTCGGAGGGGCTAGCGGGGCTCAGGGGCAGTACTTC.

This clone was counted between two and nine times. The V call is TRBV1, the J call TRBJ2-7; the DNA was not used to check the table's D call, TRBD2. TRBV1 is deemed a pseudogene. This CDR3 region has 15 residues. The CDR3 protein is CASSKVAGTSYEQYF. CDR3 coding DNA: TGCGCCAGCAGCAAGGTGGCGGGGACCTCCTACGAGCAGTACTTC.

This clone has a handful of counts. The chain combines TRBV4-1 with TRBJ1-2; D ambiguous. Germline CDR1 and CDR2: MGHRA and YSYEKL. This CDR3 is built from 16 residues. V gave up 0 bases and J gave up 4 bases, with 15 bases separating them. In DNA form, the CDR3 reads TGCGCCAGCAGCCAAGATGAAGGGAGCTCTCTCTATGGCTACACCTTC. Its translation: CASSQDEGSSLYGYTF.

Only a few counts were recorded for this clone. The V gene is TRBV11-3, the J gene TRBJ2-5, with TRBD2 matching over 7 bases. Germline CDR1 reads SGHNT; CDR2 reads YENEEA. Germline trimming cut 1 base from V and 5 bases from J; bases unmatched to any gene: 4. The CDR3 length is 14 residues. The CDR3 loop is CASSLGGGLETQYF. DNA for the CDR3: TGTGCCAGCAGCTTAGGGGGGGGACTTGAGACCCAGTACTTC.

This clone is large (0.1 to 1%) in the sample. This chain joins TRBV6-8 and TRBJ1-1; no reliable D call. The CDR3 has 14 residues. The ends were cut back, 7 bases at V and 7 bases at J, with 19 bases in the middle. Germline V gene sequence: CDR1 MNHGY, CDR2 SAAAGT. CDR3 sequence: CASTLDPGAVEAFF. CDR3 bases: TGTGCCAGCACTTTAGACCCGGGCGCGGTTGAAGCTTTCTTT.

The rearrangement links TRBV30 to TRBJ2-3, with unresolved D. The CDR3 sequence is 14 residues long. V shed 4 bases and J shed 2 bases, with 13 bases lying between them. Germline CDR1 is GTSNPN and CDR2 is SVGIG (reference sequence). CDR3 bases: TGTGCCTGGATGTTGCGACCGGACACAGATACGCAGTATTTT. It codes for CAWMLRPDTDTQYF. Full variable domain (missing parts from reference TRBV30 and TRBJ2-3): SQTIHQWPATLVQPVGSPLSLECTVEGTSNPNLYWYRQAAGRGLQLLFYSVGIGQISSEVPQNLSASRPQDRQFILSSKKLLLSDSGFYLCAWMLRPDTDTQYFGPGTRLTVL.

In its sample, this clone ranks as medium-sized. The chain employs TRBV11-3 and TRBJ1-6, with 8 bases fitting TRBD1. The CDR3 runs 16 residues. Germline-derived CDR1 and CDR2 are SGHNT and YENEEA. Losses at the gene ends were 4 bases for V and 7 bases for J; bases not matched to a gene: 9. The CDR3 sequence: CASSSSQGAGNSPLHF. Written as DNA, the CDR3 is TGTGCCAGCAGCTCTAGCCAGGGGGCTGGAAATTCACCCCTCCACTTT.

The CDR3: CASSLTGASNEQFF. In DNA, the CDR3 is TGTGCCAGCAGCTTAACAGGCGCGAGCAATGAGCAGTTCTTC. This chain uses TRBV11-3 with TRBJ2-1, with D maybe TRBD1 (5 bases). The CDR3 spans 14 residues. Per the germline V gene, CDR1 is SGHNT and CDR2 is YENEEA. V lost 2 bases and J 6 bases, leaving 11 bases between the germline ends.